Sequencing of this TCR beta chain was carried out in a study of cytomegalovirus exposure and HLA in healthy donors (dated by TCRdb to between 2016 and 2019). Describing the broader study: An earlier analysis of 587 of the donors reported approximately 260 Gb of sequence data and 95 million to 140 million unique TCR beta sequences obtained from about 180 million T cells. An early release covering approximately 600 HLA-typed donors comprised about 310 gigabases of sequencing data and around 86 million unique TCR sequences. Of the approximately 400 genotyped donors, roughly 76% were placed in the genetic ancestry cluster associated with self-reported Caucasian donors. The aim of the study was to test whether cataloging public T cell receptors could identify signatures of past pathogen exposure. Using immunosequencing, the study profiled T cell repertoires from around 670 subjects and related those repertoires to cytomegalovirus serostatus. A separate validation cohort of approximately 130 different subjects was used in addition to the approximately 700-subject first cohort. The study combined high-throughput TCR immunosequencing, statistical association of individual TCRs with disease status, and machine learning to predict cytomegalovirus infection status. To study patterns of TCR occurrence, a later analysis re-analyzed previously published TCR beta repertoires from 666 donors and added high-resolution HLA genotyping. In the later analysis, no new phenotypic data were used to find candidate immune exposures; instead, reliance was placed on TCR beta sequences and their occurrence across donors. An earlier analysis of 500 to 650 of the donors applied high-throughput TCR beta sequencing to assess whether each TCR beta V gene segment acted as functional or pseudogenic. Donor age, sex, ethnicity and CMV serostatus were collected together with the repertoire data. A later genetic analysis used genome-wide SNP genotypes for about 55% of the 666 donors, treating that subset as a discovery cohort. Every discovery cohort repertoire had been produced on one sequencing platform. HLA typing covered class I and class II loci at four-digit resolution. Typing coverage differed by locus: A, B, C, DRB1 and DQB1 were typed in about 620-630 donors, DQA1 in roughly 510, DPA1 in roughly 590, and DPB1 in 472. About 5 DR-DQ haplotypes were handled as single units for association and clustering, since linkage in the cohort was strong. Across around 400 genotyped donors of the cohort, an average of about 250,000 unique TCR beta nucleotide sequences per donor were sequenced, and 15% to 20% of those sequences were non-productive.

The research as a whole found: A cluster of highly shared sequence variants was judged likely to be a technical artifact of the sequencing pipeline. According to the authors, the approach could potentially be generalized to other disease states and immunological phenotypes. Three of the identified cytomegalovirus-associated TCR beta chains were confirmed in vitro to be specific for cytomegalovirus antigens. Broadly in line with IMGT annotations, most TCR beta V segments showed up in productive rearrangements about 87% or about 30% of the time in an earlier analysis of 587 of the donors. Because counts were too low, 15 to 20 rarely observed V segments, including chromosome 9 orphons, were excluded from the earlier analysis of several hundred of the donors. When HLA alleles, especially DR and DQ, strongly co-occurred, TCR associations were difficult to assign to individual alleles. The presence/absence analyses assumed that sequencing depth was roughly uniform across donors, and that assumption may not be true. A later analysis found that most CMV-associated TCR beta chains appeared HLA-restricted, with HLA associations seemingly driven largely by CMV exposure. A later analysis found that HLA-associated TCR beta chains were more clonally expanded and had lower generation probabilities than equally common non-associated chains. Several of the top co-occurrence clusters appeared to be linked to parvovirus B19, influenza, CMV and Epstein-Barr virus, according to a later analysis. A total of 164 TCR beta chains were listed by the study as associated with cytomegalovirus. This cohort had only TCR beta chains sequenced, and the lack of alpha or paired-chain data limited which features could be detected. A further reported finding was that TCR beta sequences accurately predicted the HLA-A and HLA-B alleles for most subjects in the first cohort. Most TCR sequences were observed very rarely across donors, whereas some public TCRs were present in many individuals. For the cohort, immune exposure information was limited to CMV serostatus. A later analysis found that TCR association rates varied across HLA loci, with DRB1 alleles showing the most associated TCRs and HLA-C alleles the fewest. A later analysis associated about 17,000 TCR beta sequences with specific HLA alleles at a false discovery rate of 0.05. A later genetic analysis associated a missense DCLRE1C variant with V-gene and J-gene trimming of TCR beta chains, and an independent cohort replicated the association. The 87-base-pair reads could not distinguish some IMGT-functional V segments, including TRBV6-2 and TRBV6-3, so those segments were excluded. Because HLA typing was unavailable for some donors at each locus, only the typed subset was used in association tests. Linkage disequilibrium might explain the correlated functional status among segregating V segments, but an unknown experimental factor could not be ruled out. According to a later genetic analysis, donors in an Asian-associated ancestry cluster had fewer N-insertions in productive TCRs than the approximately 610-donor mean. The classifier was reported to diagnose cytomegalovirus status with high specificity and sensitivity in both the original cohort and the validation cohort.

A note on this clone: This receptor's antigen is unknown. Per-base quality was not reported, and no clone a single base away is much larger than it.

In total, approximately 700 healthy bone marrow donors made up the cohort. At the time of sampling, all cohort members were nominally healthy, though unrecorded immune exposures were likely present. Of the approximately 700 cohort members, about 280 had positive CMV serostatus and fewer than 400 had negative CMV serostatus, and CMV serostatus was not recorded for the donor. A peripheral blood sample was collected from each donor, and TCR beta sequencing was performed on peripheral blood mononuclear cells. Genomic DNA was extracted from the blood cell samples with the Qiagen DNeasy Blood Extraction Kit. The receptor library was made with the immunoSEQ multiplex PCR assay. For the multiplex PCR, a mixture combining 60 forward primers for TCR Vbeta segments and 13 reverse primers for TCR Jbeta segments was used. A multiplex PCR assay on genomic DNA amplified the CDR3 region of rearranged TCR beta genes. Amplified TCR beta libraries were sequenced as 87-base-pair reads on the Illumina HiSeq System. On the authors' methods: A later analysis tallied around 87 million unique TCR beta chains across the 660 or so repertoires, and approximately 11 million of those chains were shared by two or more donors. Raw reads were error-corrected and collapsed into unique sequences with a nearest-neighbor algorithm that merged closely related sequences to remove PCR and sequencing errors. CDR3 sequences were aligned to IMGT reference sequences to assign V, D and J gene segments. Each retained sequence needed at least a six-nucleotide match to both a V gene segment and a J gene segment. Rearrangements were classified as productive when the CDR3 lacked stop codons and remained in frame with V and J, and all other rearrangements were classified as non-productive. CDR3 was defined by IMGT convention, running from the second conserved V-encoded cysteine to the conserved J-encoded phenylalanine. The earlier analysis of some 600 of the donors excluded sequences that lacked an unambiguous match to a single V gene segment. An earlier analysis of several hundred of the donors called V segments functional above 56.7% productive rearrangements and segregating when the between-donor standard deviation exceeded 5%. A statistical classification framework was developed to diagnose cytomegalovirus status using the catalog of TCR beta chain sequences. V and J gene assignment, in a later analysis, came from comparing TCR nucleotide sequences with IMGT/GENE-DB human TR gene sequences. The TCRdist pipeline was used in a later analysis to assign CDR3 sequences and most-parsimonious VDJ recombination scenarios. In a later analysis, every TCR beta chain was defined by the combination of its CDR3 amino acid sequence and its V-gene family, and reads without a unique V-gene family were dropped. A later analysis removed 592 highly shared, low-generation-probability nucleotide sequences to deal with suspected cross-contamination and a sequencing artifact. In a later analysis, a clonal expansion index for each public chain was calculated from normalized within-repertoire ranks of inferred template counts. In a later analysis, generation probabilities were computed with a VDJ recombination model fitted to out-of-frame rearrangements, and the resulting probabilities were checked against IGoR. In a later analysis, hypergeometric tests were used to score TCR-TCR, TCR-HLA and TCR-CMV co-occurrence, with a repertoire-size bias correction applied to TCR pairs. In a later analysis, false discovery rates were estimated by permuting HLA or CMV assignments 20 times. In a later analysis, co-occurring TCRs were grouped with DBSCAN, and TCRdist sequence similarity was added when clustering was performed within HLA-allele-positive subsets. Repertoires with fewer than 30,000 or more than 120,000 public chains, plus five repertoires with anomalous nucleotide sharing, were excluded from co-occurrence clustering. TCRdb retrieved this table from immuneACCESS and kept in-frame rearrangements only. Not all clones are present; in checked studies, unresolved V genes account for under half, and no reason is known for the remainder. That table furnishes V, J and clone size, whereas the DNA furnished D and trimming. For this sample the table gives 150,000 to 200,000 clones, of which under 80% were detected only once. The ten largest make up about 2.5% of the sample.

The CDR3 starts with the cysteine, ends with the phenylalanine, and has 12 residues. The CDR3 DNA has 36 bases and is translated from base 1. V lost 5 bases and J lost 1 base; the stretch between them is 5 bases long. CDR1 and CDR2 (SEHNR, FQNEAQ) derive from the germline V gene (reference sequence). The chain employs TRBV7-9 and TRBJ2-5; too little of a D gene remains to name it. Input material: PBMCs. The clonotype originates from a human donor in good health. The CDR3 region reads CASSPVQETQYF. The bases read TGTGCCAGCAGCCCCGTCCAAGAGACCCAGTACTTC.